Included here is one TCR beta chain sequence, with context. The data were produced by immunoSEQ multiplex PCR, yet TCRdb's version contains in-frame clones alone and is incomplete. The sample contains fewer than 200,000 clones, around nine tenths of which appear only once. These data originate in a study of T cell responses to AZD1222 COVID-19 vaccine. Background on the study: Some second doses came at about 4 weeks and others at about 12 weeks; these were pooled.

Material: peripheral blood, obtained on day 0 of AZD1222 vaccination. The sequence came from an adult in good health.

CDR3 amino acids: CATSSGGTGTEAFF. The CDR3 DNA sequence: TGTGCCACCAGCAGCGGAGGGACAGGCACTGAAGCTTTCTTT. V and J are TRBV15 and TRBJ1-1; 8 bases map to TRBD1. Germline V CDR1 and CDR2: LNHNV, YYDKDF (reference sequence). Germline trimming cut 3 bases from V and 4 bases from J; bases unmatched to any gene: 4. The CDR3 has 14 amino acids.